One and the same sample provided the 3 T cell receptor beta chains below, sequenced in a study of blood T cell repertoires in COVID-19. Using immunoSEQ multiplex PCR, the repertoire was profiled, and TCRdb retains in-frame clones only, with some absent. The table shows fewer than 200,000 clones, with approximately 85% occurring only once. The source material was peripheral blood. These receptors all come from a man in his fifties or sixties who had recovered from COVID-19.

This chain uses TRBV6-5 with TRBJ1-6, with D maybe TRBD1 (5 bases). The V and J ends lost 4 bases and 7 bases respectively, with 8 bases between them. The CDR3 sequence is 13 residues long. CDR1 is MNHEY and CDR2 is SVGAGI in the germline V gene. As DNA, the CDR3 is TGTGCCAGCAGTTGGAAGGGGAATTCACCCCTCCACTTT. Translating it yields CASSWKGNSPLHF.

The V gene is TRBV11-2, the J gene TRBJ2-1; D gene unclear. Germline-derived CDR1 and CDR2 are SGHAT and FQNNGV. This CDR3 is built from 15 residues. V dropped 0 bases and J dropped 3 bases, with 9 bases sitting between them. CDR3 amino acids: CASSLDLSIYNEQFF. The CDR3 DNA follows: TGTGCCAGCAGCTTAGATCTGAGTATCTACAATGAGCAGTTCTTC.

This clone has just a few counts. Here the CDR3 reads CASSLRRSGETQYF. The CDR3 region has the DNA TGTGCCAGCAGTTTACGAAGGAGCGGGGAGACCCAGTACTTC. J is TRBJ2-5 and V is TRBV27; perhaps TRBD2 as D (6 bases). This CDR3 has 14 amino acids. V lost 2 bases and J 5 bases, leaving 12 bases between the germline ends. Germline V gene lookup returns CDR1 MNHEY and CDR2 SMNVEV (reference sequence).